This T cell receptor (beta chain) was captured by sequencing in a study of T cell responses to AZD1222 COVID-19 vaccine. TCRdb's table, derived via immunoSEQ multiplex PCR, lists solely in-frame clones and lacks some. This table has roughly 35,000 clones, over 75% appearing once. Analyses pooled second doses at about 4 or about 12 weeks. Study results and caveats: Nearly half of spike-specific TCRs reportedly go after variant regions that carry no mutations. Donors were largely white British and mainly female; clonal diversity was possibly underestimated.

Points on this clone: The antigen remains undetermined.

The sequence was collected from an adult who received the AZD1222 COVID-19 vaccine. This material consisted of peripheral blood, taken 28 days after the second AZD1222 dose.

The CDR3: CASSGGQGAGNTIYF. The CDR3 coding sequence is TGTGCCAGCAGTGGGGGCCAGGGGGCTGGAAACACCATATATTTT. The chain links TRBV2 to TRBJ1-3; 7 bases are shared with TRBD1. Germline CDR1 and CDR2: SNHLY and FYNNEI. Trimming took 4 bases from V and 2 from J; bases not matched to a gene: 5. The length of the CDR3 is 15 residues.